This TCR beta chain appears in the sequencing data of a study of T-cell memory formation after mild COVID-19. Background on the study: The study found TCR clusters largely donor specific. Study conclusions and caveats: Day 37-peaking second-wave clones had unconfirmed SARS-CoV-2 specificity. The study found balanced CD4/CD8 in clones contracting day 15 to 85 and a CD4+ lean in later expanders. CD4+ contracting clones were mainly CM and EM; CD8+ ones, EMRA.

MiXCR, run by TCRdb on the 5' RACE reads, gives a single entry per CDR3 protein. The sample includes about 470,000 distinct CDR3 sequences, approximately 23% seen only once; the top ten take under 15%. This clonotype was observed a few times. Its antigen is unidentified. Sample: PBMCs or a T cell subset sorted from them (not recorded which). This receptor was taken from an adult woman who had mild COVID-19 (a few samples of this study predate the infection). Cell type and time point are not known.

CDR3 in DNA: TGTGCCAGCAGTTATCGGACTAGCGGGGTAAATGAGCAGTTCTTC. Amino acid sequence: CASSYRTSGVNEQFF. J is TRBJ2-1 and V is TRBV12-3 or TRBV12-4; 12 bases are a match to TRBD2. J was trimmed by 7 bases and V by 4 bases; bases with no gene match: 5. CDR3 size: 15 residues.